This T cell receptor beta chain came from a study of response to subunit inactivated influenza vaccine. Overall study findings and caveats: Authors suggested seasonal influenza vaccinations each recruit few new T cells.

Concerning this clonotype: What it recognizes is unknown.

TCRdb processed the RT-PCR reads anew with MiXCR; each CDR3 protein has one entry. The sample records roughly 500,000 distinct CDR3 sequences, around 25% being singletons. Germline-derived CDR1 and CDR2 are SGHTA and FQGTGA. The CDR3 loop spans 13 amino acids. V gave up 0 bases and J gave up 4 bases, with 5 bases separating them. This specimen was CD4+ T cells sorted from PBMCs, taken about 5 days after vaccination. The chain has TRBV7-3 and TRBJ2-3; unclear D gene. This sequence originates from a man aged 50-60 years who received an inactivated influenza vaccine. The CDR3, as DNA: TGTGCCAGCAGCTTAACTAACCCAGATACGCAGTATTTT. It specifies CASSLTNPDTQYF.